This TCR beta chain was sequenced during a study of a mutant IDH1 vaccine in newly diagnosed glioma. Study-wide context: Vaccines began 4-6 weeks after radiotherapy alone, or with temozolomide cycles. Patients got radiotherapy, temozolomide, or both beforehand, and most got both.

From germline, CDR1 is SGHRS and CDR2 YFSETQ. The length of the CDR3 is 15 residues. V lost 0 bases to trimming and J lost 3 bases, with 10 bases between them. General study points: Whatever changes occurred in top peripheral T cell clonotypes seemed unrelated to pseudoprogression. Across multiple MHC alleles, 80% to 95% of patients had vaccine-induced responses.

TCRdb keeps only in-frame clones here, not all; method: immunoSEQ multiplex PCR. In the table there are tens of thousands of clones, less than 80% of which are singletons. To note about this clone: Its specificity is unknown.

Time point indicated: week 11, during vaccination. A 20-mer mutant IDH1 peptide at 300 ug was injected subcutaneously with topical imiquimod. Sequences were derived from PBMCs, sampled from a glioma patient whose treatment included an IDH1 peptide vaccine. The chain joins TRBV5-1 to TRBJ1-5; D might be TRBD1 (5 bases). This TCR was sampled from a man aged 35-49 years with glioma. CDR3 sequence reads: CASSLEGDHNQPQHF. The CDR3 DNA reads TGCGCCAGCAGCTTGGAAGGGGACCACAATCAGCCCCAGCATTTT.